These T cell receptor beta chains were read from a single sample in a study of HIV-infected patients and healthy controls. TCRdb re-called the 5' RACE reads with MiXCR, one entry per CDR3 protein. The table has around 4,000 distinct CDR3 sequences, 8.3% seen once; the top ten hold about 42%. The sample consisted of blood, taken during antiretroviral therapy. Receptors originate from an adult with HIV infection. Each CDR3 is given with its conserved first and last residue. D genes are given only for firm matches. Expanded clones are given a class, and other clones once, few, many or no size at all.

cdr3_aa: CASSHAQRGTNQPQHF
cdr3_nt: TGTGCCAGCAGTCACGCCCAACGGGGGACCAATCAGCCCCAGCATTTT
j_call: TRBJ1-5
v_call: TRBV28
d_call: -
clone_size: many

cdr3_aa: CSVRGEGGHSLEQYF
cdr3_nt: TGCAGCGTTAGGGGCGAGGGGGGTCACTCCCTCGAGCAGTACTTC
j_call: TRBJ2-7
v_call: TRBV29-1
d_call: -
clone_size: -

cdr3_aa: CASSLDGGPYNEQFF
cdr3_nt: TGTGCCAGCAGCTTAGATGGGGGGCCCTACAATGAGCAGTTCTTC
j_call: TRBJ2-1
v_call: TRBV7-2
d_call: -
clone_size: medium-sized

cdr3_aa: CSSHGSGTGVTEAFF
cdr3_nt: TGCAGCTCCCACGGGTCGGGGACAGGGGTCACTGAAGCTTTCTTT
j_call: TRBJ1-1
v_call: TRBV29-1
d_call: TRBD1
clone_size: few

cdr3_aa: CASSKYQTEYGYTF
cdr3_nt: TGTGCCAGCAGCAAATACCAGACGGAATATGGCTACACCTTC
j_call: TRBJ1-2
v_call: TRBV21-1
d_call: -
clone_size: few

cdr3_aa: CASSEAGLGVETQYF
cdr3_nt: TGTGCCAGCAGTGAAGCGGGCCTGGGGGTTGAGACCCAGTACTTC
j_call: TRBJ2-5
v_call: TRBV2
d_call: -
clone_size: many

cdr3_aa: CSAYQTGQPQHF
cdr3_nt: TGCAGTGCTTATCAGACCGGTCAGCCCCAGCATTTT
j_call: TRBJ1-5
v_call: TRBV20-1
d_call: -
clone_size: many

cdr3_aa: CASSVRGYNQPQHF
cdr3_nt: TGTGCCAGCAGTGTCAGGGGTTACAATCAGCCCCAGCATTTT
j_call: TRBJ1-5
v_call: TRBV6-5
d_call: -
clone_size: medium-sized

cdr3_aa: CSVGSTDRGDTEAFF
cdr3_nt: TGCAGCGTGGGCAGCACGGACAGGGGAGACACTGAAGCTTTCTTT
j_call: TRBJ1-1
v_call: TRBV29-1
d_call: TRBD1
clone_size: many

cdr3_aa: CASTLGGQSNQPQHF
cdr3_nt: TGTGCCAGCACCTTAGGGGGCCAGAGCAATCAGCCCCAGCATTTT
j_call: TRBJ1-5
v_call: TRBV7-2
d_call: TRBD1
clone_size: -

cdr3_aa: CASMELATDTQYF
cdr3_nt: TGTGCCAGTATGGAGCTGGCTACAGATACGCAGTATTTT
j_call: TRBJ2-3
v_call: TRBV19
d_call: -
clone_size: many

cdr3_aa: CASSLDAGGSYNEQFF
cdr3_nt: TGCGCCAGCAGCTTGGATGCCGGGGGGTCCTACAATGAGCAGTTCTTC
j_call: TRBJ2-1
v_call: TRBV5-1
d_call: TRBD2
clone_size: -

cdr3_aa: CATSRRGTGELFF
cdr3_nt: TGTGCCACCAGCAGGAGGGGCACCGGGGAGCTGTTTTTT
j_call: TRBJ2-2
v_call: TRBV15
d_call: -
clone_size: many

cdr3_aa: CASSSSGTARYNEQFF
cdr3_nt: TGTGCCAGCTCATCCTCCGGGACAGCACGCTACAATGAGCAGTTCTTC
j_call: TRBJ2-1
v_call: TRBV18
d_call: TRBD1
clone_size: medium-sized

cdr3_aa: CASSLEFSRTGELFF
cdr3_nt: TGCGCCAGCAGCTTGGAATTTTCGAGGACCGGGGAGCTGTTTTTT
j_call: TRBJ2-2
v_call: TRBV5-1
d_call: -
clone_size: medium-sized

cdr3_aa: CASIPYRSGTDTQYF
cdr3_nt: TGTGCCAGCATTCCATACAGATCTGGCACAGATACGCAGTATTTT
j_call: TRBJ2-3
v_call: TRBV6-5
d_call: -
clone_size: many

cdr3_aa: CASSQDTGSNQPQHF
cdr3_nt: TGCGCCAGCAGCCAAGATACGGGGAGCAATCAGCCCCAGCATTTT
j_call: TRBJ1-5
v_call: TRBV4-3
d_call: -
clone_size: medium-sized

cdr3_aa: CASSPDLRDRGYEQYF
cdr3_nt: TGTGCCAGCAGCCCTGACCTCCGGGACAGGGGCTACGAGCAGTACTTC
j_call: TRBJ2-7
v_call: TRBV7-2
d_call: TRBD1
clone_size: medium-sized

cdr3_aa: CASSFGAWRGREKLFF
cdr3_nt: TGTGCCAGCAGTTTCGGGGCCTGGAGGGGTCGGGAAAAACTGTTTTTT
j_call: TRBJ1-4
v_call: TRBV12-3/TRBV12-4
d_call: -
clone_size: medium-sized

cdr3_aa: CSAPDAGTAFGQPQHF
cdr3_nt: TGCAGTGCCCCTGACGCTGGGACCGCCTTCGGGCAGCCCCAGCATTTT
j_call: TRBJ1-5
v_call: TRBV20-1
d_call: -
clone_size: many

cdr3_aa: CSVAPGGNEQFF
cdr3_nt: TGCAGCGTTGCTCCCGGGGGAAATGAGCAGTTCTTC
j_call: TRBJ2-1
v_call: TRBV29-1
d_call: -
clone_size: -

cdr3_aa: CASSPQGTQSPLHF
cdr3_nt: TGCGCCAGCAGCCCCCAGGGCACCCAATCACCCCTCCACTTT
j_call: TRBJ1-6
v_call: TRBV5-1
d_call: -
clone_size: medium-sized

cdr3_aa: CASTEWGGSTDTQYF
cdr3_nt: TGTGCCAGCACCGAATGGGGGGGGAGCACAGATACGCAGTATTTT
j_call: TRBJ2-3
v_call: TRBV6-5
d_call: TRBD2
clone_size: few

cdr3_aa: CASSFPSGDADTQYF
cdr3_nt: TGCGCCAGCAGCTTTCCCAGCGGGGACGCAGATACGCAGTATTTT
j_call: TRBJ2-3
v_call: TRBV5-1
d_call: TRBD2
clone_size: medium-sized

cdr3_aa: CASSETLSLDEQYF
cdr3_nt: TGTGCCAGCAGCGAAACCCTCTCCCTGGACGAGCAGTACTTC
j_call: TRBJ2-7
v_call: TRBV7-2
d_call: -
clone_size: medium-sized

cdr3_aa: CASTTSGRKYGYTF
cdr3_nt: TGTGCCAGCACCACTTCGGGACGAAAATATGGCTACACCTTC
j_call: TRBJ1-2
v_call: TRBV7-4
d_call: -
clone_size: many

cdr3_aa: CASSPGGPTEDTQYF
cdr3_nt: TGTGCCAGCTCTCCCGGGGGGCCCACGGAAGATACGCAGTATTTT
j_call: TRBJ2-3
v_call: TRBV18
d_call: -
clone_size: once

cdr3_aa: CASSSRGSYGYTF
cdr3_nt: TGTGCCAGCAGCTCCAGGGGCTCCTATGGCTACACCTTC
j_call: TRBJ1-2
v_call: TRBV5-4
d_call: -
clone_size: -

cdr3_aa: CASSSPLAPAGYF
cdr3_nt: TGTGCCAGCAGTTCCCCTCTTGCGCCCGCGGGGTACTTC
j_call: TRBJ2-5
v_call: TRBV12-3/TRBV12-4
d_call: -
clone_size: medium-sized

cdr3_aa: CASRTATDTQYF
cdr3_nt: TGTGCCAGCAGGACAGCCACAGATACGCAGTATTTT
j_call: TRBJ2-3
v_call: TRBV6-1
d_call: -
clone_size: medium-sized

cdr3_aa: CASSYFQDTQYF
cdr3_nt: TGTGCCAGCAGCTACTTCCAGGATACGCAGTATTTT
j_call: TRBJ2-3
v_call: TRBV7-3
d_call: -
clone_size: many

cdr3_aa: CASSSTGTWATYEQYF
cdr3_nt: TGTGCCAGCAGTTCTACGGGGACCTGGGCCACCTACGAGCAGTACTTC
j_call: TRBJ2-7
v_call: TRBV6-5
d_call: -
clone_size: medium-sized

cdr3_aa: CASEGPPVSEQYF
cdr3_nt: TGTGCCAGCGAGGGACCTCCTGTATCCGAGCAGTACTTC
j_call: TRBJ2-7
v_call: TRBV6-1
d_call: -
clone_size: medium-sized

cdr3_aa: CASKHTGEPQHF
cdr3_nt: TGTGCCAGCAAGCATACCGGGGAGCCCCAGCATTTT
j_call: TRBJ1-5
v_call: TRBV12-3/TRBV12-4
d_call: -
clone_size: many

cdr3_aa: CSARDFSVYNEQFF
cdr3_nt: TGCAGTGCTAGGGACTTTTCTGTTTACAATGAGCAGTTCTTC
j_call: TRBJ2-1
v_call: TRBV20-1
d_call: -
clone_size: -

cdr3_aa: CASSPTEVRTGELFF
cdr3_nt: TGTGCCAGCAGTCCGACCGAAGTACGCACCGGGGAGCTGTTTTTT
j_call: TRBJ2-2
v_call: TRBV12-3/TRBV12-4
d_call: -
clone_size: medium-sized

cdr3_aa: CASSYNGQGLSYEQYF
cdr3_nt: TGTGCCAGCAGTTATAACGGACAGGGCCTCTCCTACGAGCAGTACTTC
j_call: TRBJ2-7
v_call: TRBV6-5
d_call: TRBD1
clone_size: medium-sized

cdr3_aa: CASSGGGSETQYF
cdr3_nt: TGTGCCAGCTCAGGCGGGGGAAGTGAGACCCAGTACTTC
j_call: TRBJ2-5
v_call: TRBV18
d_call: TRBD2
clone_size: many

cdr3_aa: CASSLERTGYGYTF
cdr3_nt: TGTGCCAGCAGCTTGGAACGGACAGGCTATGGCTACACCTTC
j_call: TRBJ1-2
v_call: TRBV5-6
d_call: TRBD1
clone_size: few

cdr3_aa: CASSQDPSGRGGTNTGELFF
cdr3_nt: TGTGCCAGCAGCCAAGATCCAAGCGGCCGAGGAGGGACGAACACCGGGGAGCTGTTTTTT
j_call: TRBJ2-2
v_call: TRBV4-2
d_call: -
clone_size: -

cdr3_aa: CASSQDSYEQYF
cdr3_nt: TGTGCCAGCAGCCAAGACTCCTACGAGCAGTACTTC
j_call: TRBJ2-7
v_call: TRBV4-2
d_call: -
clone_size: medium-sized

cdr3_aa: CASSEYRGGADTQYF
cdr3_nt: TGTGCCAGCAGTGAATACAGGGGCGGTGCAGATACGCAGTATTTT
j_call: TRBJ2-3
v_call: TRBV25-1
d_call: -
clone_size: many

cdr3_aa: CASSLLDGSPLHF
cdr3_nt: TGTGCCAGCAGTTTATTAGATGGTTCACCCCTCCACTTT
j_call: TRBJ1-6
v_call: TRBV27
d_call: -
clone_size: -

cdr3_aa: CASTHAGTGVAGELFF
cdr3_nt: TGTGCCAGTACCCACGCAGGGACAGGGGTGGCCGGGGAGCTGTTTTTT
j_call: TRBJ2-2
v_call: TRBV19
d_call: TRBD1
clone_size: many

cdr3_aa: CASSHRGAQETQYF
cdr3_nt: TGTGCCAGCAGTCACCGGGGGGCACAAGAGACCCAGTACTTC
j_call: TRBJ2-5
v_call: TRBV27
d_call: -
clone_size: many